Below are 5 T cell receptor beta chains sequenced from a single sample in a study of T cell repertoires in cytomegalovirus infection. TCRdb redid the calling of the reads with MiXCR, one entry per CDR3 protein. The sample comprises hundreds of thousands of distinct CDR3 sequences, 15% to 20% of which are singletons, and about 12% rests with the top ten. Sequencing was done on a sample of PBMCs. The receptors derive from a human donor in good health (CMV status not recorded). Some clones in this sample may be carry-over from other donors' samples.

The rearrangement uses TRBV23-1 and TRBJ2-7; no clear D gene. TRBV23-1 is recorded as an ORF, its role being uncertain. CDR3 length: 15 residues. Trimming pared 2 bases from V and 3 bases from J, leaving 14 bases between. This chain's CDR3 is CASSQRPLRDYEQYF. DNA of the CDR3: TGCGCCAGCAGTCAAAGACCACTAAGGGACTACGAGCAGTACTTC.

This clonotype was seen ten or more times. The CDR3: CASSDVGTMEPQHF. For the CDR3, the DNA is TGTGCCAGCTCCGACGTGGGAACCATGGAACCCCAGCATTTT. The chain joins TRBV6-6 to TRBJ1-5; D remains unclear. Germline lookup yields CDR1 MNHNY and CDR2 SVGAGI (reference sequence). The CDR3 is 14 residues long. Trimming shortened V by 8 bases and J by 10 bases, and 21 bases separated the two germline ends.

This clonotype has a handful of counts. V gene TRBV6-6 combines with J gene TRBJ2-5; 12 bases are a match to TRBD2. This CDR3 is 15 amino acids long. Germline values: CDR1 MNHNY, CDR2 SVGAGI (reference sequence). V shed 5 bases and J 4 bases; nucleotides not matched to a gene: 5. The CDR3: CASSGPLAGGETQYF. Written as DNA, the CDR3 is TGTGCCAGCAGTGGACCACTAGCGGGGGGAGAGACCCAGTACTTC.

Ten or more counts support this clonotype. The gene calls are TRBV7-2 and TRBJ2-5; 7 nucleotides match TRBD1. The junction had 9 bases not matched to a gene; V was cut back by 6 bases and J by 2 bases. Looked up from germline, CDR1 is SGHTA and CDR2 is FQGNSA. The CDR3 has 15 residues. The CDR3 loop reads CASSHVTGKQETQYF. CDR3 coding DNA: TGTGCCAGCAGTCACGTGACAGGGAAACAAGAGACCCAGTACTTC.

V gene TRBV7-9 combines with J gene TRBJ1-3; D may be TRBD1 (5 bases). Trimming took 3 bases from V and 7 from J, leaving 13 bases between them. The germline V gene encodes CDR1 SEHNR and CDR2 FQNEAQ (reference sequence). The CDR3 spans 14 residues. CDR3: CASSFDSSWNTIYF. The CDR3 nucleotides are TGTGCCAGCAGCTTTGACAGCTCGTGGAACACCATATATTTT.